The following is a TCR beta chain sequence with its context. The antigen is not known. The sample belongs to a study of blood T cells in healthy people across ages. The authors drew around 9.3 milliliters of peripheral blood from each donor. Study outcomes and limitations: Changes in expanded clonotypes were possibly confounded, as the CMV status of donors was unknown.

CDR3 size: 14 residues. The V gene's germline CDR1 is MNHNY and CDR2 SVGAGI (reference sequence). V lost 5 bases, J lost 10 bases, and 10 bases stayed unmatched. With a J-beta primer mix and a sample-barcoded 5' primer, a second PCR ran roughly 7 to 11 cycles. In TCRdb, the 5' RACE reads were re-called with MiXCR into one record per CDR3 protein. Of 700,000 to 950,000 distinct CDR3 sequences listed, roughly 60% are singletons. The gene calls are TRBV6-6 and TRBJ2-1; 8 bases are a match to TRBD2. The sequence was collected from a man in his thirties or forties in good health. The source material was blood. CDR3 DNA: TGTGCCAGCAGTCTTCCGGTAGCGGGAAAGGAGCAGTTCTTC. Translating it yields CASSLPVAGKEQFF.